This note documents a single T cell receptor (beta chain) sequence. Its specificity is not known. Clones were read by immunoSEQ multiplex PCR, and TCRdb kept only the in-frame ones, dropping some. The sample records under 65,000 clones, roughly nine tenths being singletons. This entry comes from a study of OX40 agonist ivuxolimab in advanced cancers. About the study: Of mixed ages from 23 to 79 and averaging about 60 years, the group was 65% to 85% male.

Study results and limitations: Among expanded peripheral T cells, antigen specificity went undetermined. Expanded clones were, on average, more numerous in CD8+ T cells than in CD4+.

Germline CDR1 is DFQATT and CDR2 is SNEGSKA (reference sequence). V dropped 2 bases and J dropped 7 bases, with 9 bases sitting between them. This CDR3 is built from 11 residues. This TCR was recovered from an adult with an advanced solid tumor such as melanoma, head and neck, liver or kidney cancer. The J gene is TRBJ2-7, the V gene TRBV20-1; D ambiguous. Source: CD4+ or CD8+ T cells sorted from blood, taken in a trial of the OX40 agonist ivuxolimab. This CDR3 is CSARKTGEQYV. CDR3 nucleotides: TGCAGTGCTAGAAAGACCGGGGAGCAGTACGTC.